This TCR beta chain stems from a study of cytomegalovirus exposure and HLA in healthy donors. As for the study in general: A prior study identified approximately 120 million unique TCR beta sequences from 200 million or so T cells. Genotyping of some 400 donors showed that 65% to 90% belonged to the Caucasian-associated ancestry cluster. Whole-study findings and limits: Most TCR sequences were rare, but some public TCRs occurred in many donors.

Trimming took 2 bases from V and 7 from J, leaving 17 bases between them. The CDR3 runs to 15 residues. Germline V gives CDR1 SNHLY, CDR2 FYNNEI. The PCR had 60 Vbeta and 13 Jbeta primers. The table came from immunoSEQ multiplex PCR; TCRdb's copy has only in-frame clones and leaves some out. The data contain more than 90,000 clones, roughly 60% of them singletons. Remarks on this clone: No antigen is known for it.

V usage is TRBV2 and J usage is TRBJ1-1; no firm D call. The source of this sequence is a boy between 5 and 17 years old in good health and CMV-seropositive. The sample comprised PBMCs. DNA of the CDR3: TGTGCCAGCAGTGAAAATTGGGGAGCAGCGAATGAAGCTTTCTTT. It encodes CASSENWGAANEAFF.